Sequencing of this T cell receptor (beta chain) was carried out in a study of cytotoxic CD8 clonotypes in ibrutinib-treated CLL. The overall study: Samples showed on average about 260,000 productive templates and tens of thousands of productive rearrangements.

The CDR3 is made up of 13 amino acids. Germline lookup yields CDR1 SNHLY and CDR2 FYNNEI. V was shortened by 6 bases and J by 2 bases, with 10 bases between the two germline ends. The repertoire was sequenced with immunoSEQ multiplex PCR; TCRdb's copy has only in-frame clones and lacks some. The sample has about 35,000 clones, 71% seen once. This clone was detected only a few times. V gene TRBV2 combines with J gene TRBJ1-1; D not resolved. This specimen consisted of PBMCs, obtained at disease progression, from a patient treated with ibrutinib. This receptor was obtained from a human donor with chronic lymphocytic leukemia. The CDR3 loop is CASRLDGNTEAFF. CDR3 coding DNA: TGTGCCAGCAGACTGGACGGTAACACTGAAGCTTTCTTT.